This record looks at one TCR beta chain sequence and its context. The antigen remains unidentified. Deletions cut 5 bases from V and 7 bases from J, with 18 bases between. Looked up from germline, CDR1 is MDHEN and CDR2 is SYDVKM. This CDR3 has 14 amino acids. The sample originates from a study of neurological immune-mediated disorders. Synthesis of cDNA was carried out by template-switch 5'RACE. The reaction used 10-nucleotide random UMIs. TCRdb reprocessed the 5' RACE reads with MiXCR, giving one entry per CDR3 protein. Of approximately 60,000 distinct CDR3 sequences listed, around 4.4% are singletons. Findings and caveats of the study: CDR3 amino acid sequences of expanded clones were not shared across subjects, a result suggesting private repertoires in all groups.

The receptor was isolated from a man aged 50-59 years with multiple sclerosis. The sample consisted of PBMCs. The chain carries TRBV28 and TRBJ2-7; D is perhaps TRBD2 (5 bases). The chain's CDR3 is CASSLDKGSGEQYF. The CDR3, as DNA: TGTGCCAGCAGTCTTGACAAGGGTTCGGGGGAGCAGTACTTC.